This T cell receptor beta chain was identified during a study of CD8+ T cells in alopecia areata (dated by TCRdb to 2017 to 2018). About the study as a whole: Treated patients were enrolled in an open-label pilot trial of oral tofacitinib at 5 to 10 mg twice daily for moderate-to-severe alopecia areata. Patients received tofacitinib for 6 to 18 months and were then followed off drug for 6 months to check for delayed response and recurrence. The SALT score, which quantifies the percentage of affected scalp surface area, was used to measure disease severity in treated patients. In both human patients and the C3H/HeJ mouse model, the study applied high-throughput TCRbeta sequencing to look at T cell clonal expansion in alopecia areata. On the human side, TCRbeta sequencing was run on scalp tissue and on sorted CD4+ and CD8+ peripheral blood T cells from healthy controls and from alopecia areata patients with either patchy or totalis/universalis disease. Biopsies were taken from tofacitinib-treated patients at baseline and again at 4 and 24 weeks into treatment, and several of those patients also had a later scalp biopsy. Scalp clonality was compared among normal scalp (n=4), patchy alopecia areata scalp (n=8), and alopecia totalis/universalis scalp (n=8). The RNA source kit depended on sample type: the PAXgene miRNA kit for fixed scalp, the miRNeasy kit for PBMCs, and the RNeasy kit for mouse skin. TCRbeta CDR3 regions were amplified by immunoSEQ multiplex PCR using 35 Vbeta forward and 13 Jbeta reverse primers.

The full study reports these points: Tofacitinib significantly decreased scalp clonality and the number of expanded CD8+ clones among the top 100 scalp clones. Many expanded lesional clones were found to persist in scalp and blood during tofacitinib treatment, and relapse after treatment cessation may be partly explained by this persistence. Compared with normal scalp, lesional scalp, particularly in alopecia totalis/universalis, had higher clonality and more expanded CD8+ clones, which suggests antigenic drive. Scalp TCR repertoire analysis is complicated because resident alphabeta T cells in normal human skin are also sequenced, whereas mouse skin is dominated by gammadelta T cells. Shared TCR sequences between patients were less evident than in mice, which may be partly attributable to HLA diversity in the patient population. Because the treated cohort was small and had only one nonresponder, larger studies are needed to examine links between baseline CD8+ expansion and response.

In the case of this clone: Its antigen is still unknown. The record has no base qualities; no much larger clone is one base away.

Receptor amplification or capture employed the immunoSEQ multiplex PCR assay. For TCR sequencing, RNA was extracted from every sample and reverse transcribed into cDNA to serve as template. SuperScript III was used for first-strand cDNA synthesis, primed with a 2:1 mix of oligo-dT and random hexamers. A synthetic immune receptor repertoire was used to gauge amplification bias, and whatever bias remained was removed computationally. Under the source paper's analysis protocol: After raw reads were preprocessed to remove errors, the CDR3 was defined following IMGT conventions as running from the conserved cysteine to phenylalanine. To get clonality, Shannon entropy was normalized by log2 of the number of productive unique TCRs and the result was subtracted from 1. Scalp TCRbeta sequences were cross-referenced with sorted blood CD4 and CD8 repertoires so that the CD4 or CD8 identity of scalp clones could be inferred. TCRdb obtained this table from immuneACCESS and retained in-frame rearrangements with V and J assigned. These tables miss some clones; where compared with another copy, unresolved V genes account for less than half of the shortfall, and the remainder is unexplained. V and J calls plus clone size are reproduced from that table; the DNA served to infer D and trimming. The sample table holds about 220,000 clones, of which more than 45% were seen once. 1.6% of the sample is in the top ten clones.

Read against the paper, the sample's time point label means: about 4 weeks on oral tofacitinib. Explained via the paper, the treatment or condition label denotes: oral pan-JAK inhibitor, 5-10 mg twice daily. Lesional scalp punch biopsies and peripheral blood were obtained from alopecia areata patients. After PBMCs were isolated by density centrifugation and stained for CD3, CD4 and CD8, a FACSAria was used to sort CD4+ and CD8+ T cells. V sheds 6 bases and J sheds 1 base, leaving 9 bases between their ends. CDR1 MNHEY and CDR2 SMNVEV are derived from the germline V gene (reference sequence). Inclusive of the bounding cysteine and phenylalanine, the CDR3 is 13 residues long. Solely the CDR3 DNA is kept, with 39 bases framed from the first base.

The sequence was collected from a human donor with alopecia areata. The material sequenced was CD4+ T cells sorted from blood, taken at week 4, from a patient treated with tofacitinib. This receptor chain uses TRBV27 and TRBJ1-1; TRBD1 might be the D gene, on 5 matching bases. In nucleotides, the sequence is TGTGCCAGCAGCCTACAGGAGAACACTGAAGCTTTCTTT. Its translation is CASSLQENTEAFF.